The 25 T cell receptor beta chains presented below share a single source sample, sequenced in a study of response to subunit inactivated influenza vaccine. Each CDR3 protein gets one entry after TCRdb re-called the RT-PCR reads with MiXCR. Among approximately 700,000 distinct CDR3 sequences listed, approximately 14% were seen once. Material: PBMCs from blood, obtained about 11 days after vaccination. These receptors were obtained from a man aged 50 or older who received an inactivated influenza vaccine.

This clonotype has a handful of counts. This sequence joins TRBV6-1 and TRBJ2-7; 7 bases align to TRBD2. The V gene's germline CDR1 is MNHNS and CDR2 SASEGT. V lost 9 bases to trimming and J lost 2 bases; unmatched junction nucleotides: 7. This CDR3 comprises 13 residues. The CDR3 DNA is TGTGCCAGTCAACTAGCGATCACCTACGAGCAGTACTTC. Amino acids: CASQLAITYEQYF.

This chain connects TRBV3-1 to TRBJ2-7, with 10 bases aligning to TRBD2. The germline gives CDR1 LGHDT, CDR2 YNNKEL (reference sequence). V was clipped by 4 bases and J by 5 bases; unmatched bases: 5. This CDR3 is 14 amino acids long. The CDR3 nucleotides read TGTGCCAGCAGCCTGGGACTAGCGTACCACGAGCAGTACTTC. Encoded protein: CASSLGLAYHEQYF.

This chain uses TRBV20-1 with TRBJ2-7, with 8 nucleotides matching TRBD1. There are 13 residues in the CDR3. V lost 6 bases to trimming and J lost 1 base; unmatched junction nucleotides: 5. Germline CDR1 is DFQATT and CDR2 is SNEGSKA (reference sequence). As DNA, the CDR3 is TGCAGTGCGGACAGGGAGCTTTCCTACGAGCAGTACTTC. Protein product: CSADRELSYEQYF.

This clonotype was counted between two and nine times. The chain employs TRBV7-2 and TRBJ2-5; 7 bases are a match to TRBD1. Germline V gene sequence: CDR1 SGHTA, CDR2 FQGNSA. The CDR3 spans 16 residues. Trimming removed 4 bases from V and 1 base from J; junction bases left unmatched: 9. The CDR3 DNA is TGTGCCAGCAGCTATGGACAGGCTCGCCTCCAAGAGACCCAGTACTTC. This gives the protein CASSYGQARLQETQYF.

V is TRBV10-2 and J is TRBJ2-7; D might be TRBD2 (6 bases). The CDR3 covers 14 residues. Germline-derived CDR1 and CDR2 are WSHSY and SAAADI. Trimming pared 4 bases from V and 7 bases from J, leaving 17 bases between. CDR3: CASSARLEPQEQYF. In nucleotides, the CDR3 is TGCGCCAGCAGTGCCAGACTAGAACCCCAAGAGCAGTACTTC.

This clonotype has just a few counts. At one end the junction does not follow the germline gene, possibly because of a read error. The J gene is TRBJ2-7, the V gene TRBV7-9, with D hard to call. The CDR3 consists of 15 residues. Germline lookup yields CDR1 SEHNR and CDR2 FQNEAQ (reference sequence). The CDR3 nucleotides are TGTGCCAGCGGCTTACCTTCACACTCCTCCTACGAGCAGTACTTC. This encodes CASGLPSHSSYEQYF.

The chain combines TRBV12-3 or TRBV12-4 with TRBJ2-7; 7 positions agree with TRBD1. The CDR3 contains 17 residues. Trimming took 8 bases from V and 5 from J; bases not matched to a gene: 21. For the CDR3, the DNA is TGTGCCAGCGGCTTACAAGTACAGGGGTTTAGTCCCAACGAGCAGTACTTC. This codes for CASGLQVQGFSPNEQYF.

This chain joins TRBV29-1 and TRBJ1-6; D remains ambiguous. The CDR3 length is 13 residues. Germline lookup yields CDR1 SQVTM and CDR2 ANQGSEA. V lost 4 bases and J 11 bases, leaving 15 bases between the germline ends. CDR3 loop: CSVGEGPFTPLHF. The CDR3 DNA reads TGCAGCGTTGGCGAGGGCCCATTCACACCCCTCCACTTT. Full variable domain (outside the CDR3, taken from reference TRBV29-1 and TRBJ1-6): SAVISQKPSRDICQRGTSLTIQCQVDSQVTMMFWYRQQPGQSLTLIATANQGSEATYESGFVIDKFPISRPNLTFSTLTVSNMSPEDSSIYLCSVGEGPFTPLHFGNGTRLTVT.

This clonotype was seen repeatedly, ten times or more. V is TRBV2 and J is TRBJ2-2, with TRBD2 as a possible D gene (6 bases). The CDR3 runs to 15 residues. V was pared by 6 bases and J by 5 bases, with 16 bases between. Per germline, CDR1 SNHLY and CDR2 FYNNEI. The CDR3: CASRILLGGTGELFF. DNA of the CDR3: TGTGCCAGCAGAATATTGCTTGGGGGGACCGGGGAGCTGTTTTTT. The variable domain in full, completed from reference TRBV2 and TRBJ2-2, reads EPEVTQTPSHQVTQMGQEVILRCVPISNHLYFYWYRQILGQKVEFLVSFYNNEISEKSEIFDDQFSVERPDGSNFTLKIRSTKLEDSAMYFCASRILLGGTGELFFGEGSRLTVL.

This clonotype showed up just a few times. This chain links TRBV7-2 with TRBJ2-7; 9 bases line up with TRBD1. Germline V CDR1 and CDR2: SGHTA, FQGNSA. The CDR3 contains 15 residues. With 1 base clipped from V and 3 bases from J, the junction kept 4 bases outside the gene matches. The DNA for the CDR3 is TGTGCCAGCAGCTTAGGGGGACAGGGTCGCTACGAGCAGTACTTC. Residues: CASSLGGQGRYEQYF.

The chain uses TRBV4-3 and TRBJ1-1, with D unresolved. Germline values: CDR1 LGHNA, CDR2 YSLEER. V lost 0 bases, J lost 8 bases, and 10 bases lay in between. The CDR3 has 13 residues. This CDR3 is CASSQDRGREAFF. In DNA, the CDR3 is TGCGCCAGCAGCCAAGATCGGGGTCGGGAAGCTTTCTTT.

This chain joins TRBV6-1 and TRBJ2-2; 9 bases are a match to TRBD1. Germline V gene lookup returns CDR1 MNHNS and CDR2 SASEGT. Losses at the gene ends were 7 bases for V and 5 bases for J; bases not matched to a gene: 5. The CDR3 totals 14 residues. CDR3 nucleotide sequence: TGTGCCAGCAAACAGGGGGCCGGAACCGGGGAGCTGTTTTTT. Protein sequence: CASKQGAGTGELFF.

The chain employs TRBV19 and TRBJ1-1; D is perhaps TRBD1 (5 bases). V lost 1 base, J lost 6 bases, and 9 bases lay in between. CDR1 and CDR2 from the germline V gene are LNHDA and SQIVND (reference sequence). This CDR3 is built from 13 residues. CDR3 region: CASSIVVGPEAFF. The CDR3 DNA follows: TGTGCCAGTAGTATAGTAGTGGGACCTGAAGCTTTCTTT. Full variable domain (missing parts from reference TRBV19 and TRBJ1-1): DGGITQSPKYLFRKEGQNVTLSCEQNLNHDAMYWYRQDPGQGLRLIYYSQIVNDFQKGDIAEGYSVSREKKESFPLTVTSAQKNPTAFYLCASSIVVGPEAFFGQGTRLTVV.

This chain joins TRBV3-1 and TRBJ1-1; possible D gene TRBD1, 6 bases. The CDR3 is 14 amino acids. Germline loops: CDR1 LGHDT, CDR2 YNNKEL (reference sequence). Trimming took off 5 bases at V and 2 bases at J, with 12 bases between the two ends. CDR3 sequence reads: CASSTTDSNTEAFF. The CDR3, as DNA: TGTGCCAGCAGCACCACGGACAGTAACACTGAAGCTTTCTTT. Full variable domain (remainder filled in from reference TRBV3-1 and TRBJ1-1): DTAVSQTPKYLVTQMGNDKSIKCEQNLGHDTMYWYKQDSKKFLKIMFSYNNKELIINETVPNRFSPKSPDKAHLNLHINSLELGDSAVYFCASSTTDSNTEAFFGQGTRLTVV.

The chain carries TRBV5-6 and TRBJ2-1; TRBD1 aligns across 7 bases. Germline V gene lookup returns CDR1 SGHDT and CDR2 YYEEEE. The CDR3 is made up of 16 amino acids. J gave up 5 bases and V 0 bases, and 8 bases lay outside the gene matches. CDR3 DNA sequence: TGTGCCAGCAGCTTGGAAGGGGGCCCCCGACACAATGAGCAGTTCTTC. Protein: CASSLEGGPRHNEQFF.

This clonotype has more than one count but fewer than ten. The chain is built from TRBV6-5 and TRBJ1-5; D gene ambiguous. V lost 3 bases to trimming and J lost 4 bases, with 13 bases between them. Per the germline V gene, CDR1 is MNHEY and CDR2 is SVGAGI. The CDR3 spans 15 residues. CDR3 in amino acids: CASSYSISGNQPQHF. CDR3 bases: TGTGCCAGCAGTTATTCCATCAGCGGTAATCAGCCCCAGCATTTT.

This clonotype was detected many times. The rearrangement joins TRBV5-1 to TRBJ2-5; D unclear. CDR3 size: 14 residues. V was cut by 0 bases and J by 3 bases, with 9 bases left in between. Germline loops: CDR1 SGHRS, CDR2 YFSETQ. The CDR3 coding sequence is TGCGCCAGCAGCTTGGGTTCAGATAAAGAGACCCAGTACTTC. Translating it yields CASSLGSDKETQYF.

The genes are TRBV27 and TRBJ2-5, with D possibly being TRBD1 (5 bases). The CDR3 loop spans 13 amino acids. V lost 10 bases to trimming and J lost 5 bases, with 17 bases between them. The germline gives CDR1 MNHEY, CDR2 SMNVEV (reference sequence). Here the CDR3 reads CATEDPAGETQYF. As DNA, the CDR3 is TGTGCCACCGAGGATCCGGCAGGGGAGACCCAGTACTTC.

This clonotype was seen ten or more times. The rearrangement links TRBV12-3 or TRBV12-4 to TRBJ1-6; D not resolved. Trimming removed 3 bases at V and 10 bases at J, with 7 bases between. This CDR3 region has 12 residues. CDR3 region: CASSFSGSPLHF. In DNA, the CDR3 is TGTGCCAGCAGTTTTTCGGGATCACCCCTCCACTTT.

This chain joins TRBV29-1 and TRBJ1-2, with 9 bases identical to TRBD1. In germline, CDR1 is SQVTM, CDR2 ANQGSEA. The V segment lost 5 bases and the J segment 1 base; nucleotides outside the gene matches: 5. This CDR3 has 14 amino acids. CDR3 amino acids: CSVPTGGGNYGYTF. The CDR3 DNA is TGCAGCGTTCCGACAGGGGGAGGTAACTATGGCTACACCTTC. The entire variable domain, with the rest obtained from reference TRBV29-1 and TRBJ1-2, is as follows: SAVISQKPSRDICQRGTSLTIQCQVDSQVTMMFWYRQQPGQSLTLIATANQGSEATYESGFVIDKFPISRPNLTFSTLTVSNMSPEDSSIYLCSVPTGGGNYGYTFGSGTRLTVV.

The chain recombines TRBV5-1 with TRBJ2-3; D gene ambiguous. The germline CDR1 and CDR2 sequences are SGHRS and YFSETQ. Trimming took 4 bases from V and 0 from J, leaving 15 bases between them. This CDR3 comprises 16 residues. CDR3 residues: CASSNGRHTSTDTQYF. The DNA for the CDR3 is TGCGCCAGCAGCAACGGACGGCACACTAGCACAGATACGCAGTATTTT.

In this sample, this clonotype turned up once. This CDR3 reads CATSDPRRESYNEQFF. The CDR3 DNA reads TGTGCCACCAGTGACCCTCGACGGGAATCCTACAATGAGCAGTTCTTC. The chain carries TRBV24-1 and TRBJ2-1; perhaps TRBD2 as D (5 bases). V was shortened by 4 bases and J by 1 base, with 13 bases between the two germline ends. The CDR3 covers 16 residues. In germline, CDR1 is KGHDR, CDR2 SFDVKD.

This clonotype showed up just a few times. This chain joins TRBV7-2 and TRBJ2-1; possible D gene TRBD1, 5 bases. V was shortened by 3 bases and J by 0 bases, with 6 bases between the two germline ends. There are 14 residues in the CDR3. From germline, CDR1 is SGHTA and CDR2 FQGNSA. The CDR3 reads CASSLDNSYNEQFF. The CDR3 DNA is TGTGCCAGCAGCTTGGACAACTCCTACAATGAGCAGTTCTTC.

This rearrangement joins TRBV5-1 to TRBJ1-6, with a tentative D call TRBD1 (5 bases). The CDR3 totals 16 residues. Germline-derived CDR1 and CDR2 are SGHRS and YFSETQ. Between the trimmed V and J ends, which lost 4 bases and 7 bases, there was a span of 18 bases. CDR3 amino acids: CASSGNDGGRNSPLHF. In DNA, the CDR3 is TGCGCCAGCAGCGGGAACGACGGGGGACGAAATTCACCCCTCCACTTT.

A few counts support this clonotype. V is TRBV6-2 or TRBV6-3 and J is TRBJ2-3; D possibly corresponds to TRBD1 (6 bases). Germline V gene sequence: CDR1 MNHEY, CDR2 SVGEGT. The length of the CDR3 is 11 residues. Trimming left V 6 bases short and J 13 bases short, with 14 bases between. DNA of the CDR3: TGTGCCAGCAGATCTAGACAGGTTGAGTATTTT. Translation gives CASRSRQVEYF.